This T cell receptor (beta chain) is from a study of blood T cell repertoires in COVID-19. About the research overall: Sample material is recorded as cDNA or gDNA derived from T cells, B-cell-depleted T cells, or PBMCs.

Authors' analysis steps: Reference gene primer amplification yielded estimated nucleated cell counts. The data were produced by immunoSEQ multiplex PCR, yet TCRdb's version contains in-frame clones alone and is incomplete. V, J and clone size derive from that table, while D and trimming were established from the DNA sequence. The sample shows about 220,000 clones, around 85% of them seen only once. The material sequenced was peripheral blood. This receptor was taken from a human donor in a cohort sampled during active COVID-19.

CDR3 nucleotide sequence: TGTGCCACTGGGACTAGCGGGTTCTCCTACAATGAGCAGTTCTTC. Amino acid sequence: CATGTSGFSYNEQFF. The V and J genes are TRBV24-1 and TRBJ2-1; TRBD2 matches 12 bases. The CDR3 is 15 amino acids. V trimming: 10 bases; J trimming: 0 bases; junction bases outside the gene matches: 3. CDR1 and CDR2 from the germline V gene are KGHDR and SFDVKD.